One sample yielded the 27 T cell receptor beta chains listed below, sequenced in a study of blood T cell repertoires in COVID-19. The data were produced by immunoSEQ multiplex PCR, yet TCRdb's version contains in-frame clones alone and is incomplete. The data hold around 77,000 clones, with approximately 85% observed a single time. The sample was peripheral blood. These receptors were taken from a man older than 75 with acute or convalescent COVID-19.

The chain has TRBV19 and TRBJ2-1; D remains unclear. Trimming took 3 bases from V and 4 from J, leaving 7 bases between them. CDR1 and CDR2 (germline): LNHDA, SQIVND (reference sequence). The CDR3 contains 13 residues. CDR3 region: CASSIKQYNEQFF. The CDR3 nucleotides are TGTGCCAGTAGTATTAAACAGTACAATGAGCAGTTCTTC.

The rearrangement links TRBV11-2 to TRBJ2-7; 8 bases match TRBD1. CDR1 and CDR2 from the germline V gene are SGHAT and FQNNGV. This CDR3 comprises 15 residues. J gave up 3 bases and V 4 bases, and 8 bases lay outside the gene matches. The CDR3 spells CASSSVYRGDYEQYF. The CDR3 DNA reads TGTGCCAGCAGCTCCGTTTACAGGGGGGACTACGAGCAGTACTTC.

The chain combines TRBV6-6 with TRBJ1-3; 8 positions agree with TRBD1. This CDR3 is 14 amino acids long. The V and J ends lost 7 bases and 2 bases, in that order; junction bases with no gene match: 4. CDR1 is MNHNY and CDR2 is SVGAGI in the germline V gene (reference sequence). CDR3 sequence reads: CASNAGGAGNTIYF. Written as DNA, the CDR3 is TGTGCCAGCAACGCAGGGGGCGCTGGAAACACCATATATTTT.

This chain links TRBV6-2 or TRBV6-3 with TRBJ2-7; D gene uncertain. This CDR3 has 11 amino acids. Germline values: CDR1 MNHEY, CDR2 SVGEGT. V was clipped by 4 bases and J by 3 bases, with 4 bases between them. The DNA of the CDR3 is TGTGCCAGCAGTTTCGTCTACGAGCAGTACTTC. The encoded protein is CASSFVYEQYF.

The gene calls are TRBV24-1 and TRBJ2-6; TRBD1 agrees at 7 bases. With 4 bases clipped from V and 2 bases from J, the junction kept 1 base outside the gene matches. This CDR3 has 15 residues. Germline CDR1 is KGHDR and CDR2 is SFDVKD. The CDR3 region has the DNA TGTGCCACCAGTGAGGACAGGCCTGGGGCCAACGTCCTGACTTTC. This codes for CATSEDRPGANVLTF.

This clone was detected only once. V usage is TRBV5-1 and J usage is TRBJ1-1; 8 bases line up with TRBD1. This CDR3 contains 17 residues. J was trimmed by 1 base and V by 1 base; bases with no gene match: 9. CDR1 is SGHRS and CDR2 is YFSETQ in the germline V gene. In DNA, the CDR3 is TGCGCCAGCAGCTTGCACAGGGGGGTGGTTGGGAACACTGAAGCTTTCTTT. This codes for CASSLHRGVVGNTEAFF.

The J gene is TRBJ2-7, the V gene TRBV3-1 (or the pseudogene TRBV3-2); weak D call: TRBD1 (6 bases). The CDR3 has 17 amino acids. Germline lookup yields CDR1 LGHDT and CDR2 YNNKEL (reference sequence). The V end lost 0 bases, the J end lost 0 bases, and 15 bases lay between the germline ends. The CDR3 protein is CASSQEIWGPSSYEQYF. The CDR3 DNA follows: TGTGCCAGCAGCCAAGAGATTTGGGGGCCGAGCTCCTACGAGCAGTACTTC.

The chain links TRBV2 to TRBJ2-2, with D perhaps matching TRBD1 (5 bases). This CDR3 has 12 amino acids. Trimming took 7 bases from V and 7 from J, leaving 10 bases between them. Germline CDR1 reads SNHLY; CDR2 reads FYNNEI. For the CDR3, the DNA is TGTGCCAGCAAAGGGGATTACGGGGAGCTGTTTTTT. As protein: CASKGDYGELFF.

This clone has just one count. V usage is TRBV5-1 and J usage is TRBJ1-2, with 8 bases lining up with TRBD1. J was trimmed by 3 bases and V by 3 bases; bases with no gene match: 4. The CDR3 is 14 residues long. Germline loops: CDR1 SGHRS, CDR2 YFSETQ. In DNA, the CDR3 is TGCGCCAGCAGCTGGCAGGGGGCGGACTATGGCTACACCTTC. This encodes CASSWQGADYGYTF.

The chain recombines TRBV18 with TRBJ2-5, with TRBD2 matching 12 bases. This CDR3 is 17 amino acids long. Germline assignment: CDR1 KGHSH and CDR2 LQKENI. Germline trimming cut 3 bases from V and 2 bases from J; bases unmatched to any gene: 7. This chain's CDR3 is CASSPRLLAGGQETQYF. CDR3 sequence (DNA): TGTGCCAGCTCACCCCGGCTCCTAGCGGGGGGGCAAGAGACCCAGTACTTC.

The CDR3: CASTSAGGANTEAFF. CDR3 in DNA: TGTGCCAGCACCTCGGCCGGAGGGGCGAACACTGAAGCTTTCTTT. The chain links TRBV5-5 to TRBJ1-1, with D possibly TRBD1 on 5 matching bases. This CDR3 is built from 15 residues. Per germline, CDR1 SGHKS and CDR2 YYEKEE (reference sequence). V gave up 6 bases and J gave up 1 base, with 16 bases separating them.

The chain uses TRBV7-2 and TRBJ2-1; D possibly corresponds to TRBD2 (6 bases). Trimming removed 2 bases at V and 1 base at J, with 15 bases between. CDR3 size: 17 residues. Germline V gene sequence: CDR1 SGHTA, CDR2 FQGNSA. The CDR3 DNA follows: TGTGCCAGCAGCTTAAGGGTTCTAGCGCCGTCCTACAATGAGCAGTTCTTC. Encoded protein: CASSLRVLAPSYNEQFF.

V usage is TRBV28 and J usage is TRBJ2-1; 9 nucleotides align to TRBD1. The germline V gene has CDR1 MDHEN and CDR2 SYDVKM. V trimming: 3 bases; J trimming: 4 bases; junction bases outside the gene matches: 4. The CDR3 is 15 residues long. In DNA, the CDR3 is TGTGCCAGCAGTTTTTGGGGACAGGGATACAATGAGCAGTTCTTC. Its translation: CASSFWGQGYNEQFF.

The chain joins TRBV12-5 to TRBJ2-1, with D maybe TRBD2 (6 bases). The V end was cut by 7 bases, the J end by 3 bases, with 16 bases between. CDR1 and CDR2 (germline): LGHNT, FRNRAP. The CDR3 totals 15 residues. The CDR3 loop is CASDGSGTLYNEQFF. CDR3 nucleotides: TGTGCTAGTGATGGTAGTGGGACTCTCTACAATGAGCAGTTCTTC.

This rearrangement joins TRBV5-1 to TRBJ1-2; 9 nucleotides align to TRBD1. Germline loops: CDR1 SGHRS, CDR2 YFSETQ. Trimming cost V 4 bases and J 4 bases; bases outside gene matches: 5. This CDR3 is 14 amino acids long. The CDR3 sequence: CASSLGTGTYGYTF. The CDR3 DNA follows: TGCGCCAGCAGCCTGGGGACAGGGACCTATGGCTACACCTTC. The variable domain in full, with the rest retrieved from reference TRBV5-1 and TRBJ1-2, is KAGVTQTPRYLIKTRGQQVTLSCSPISGHRSVSWYQQTPGQGLQFLFEYFSETQRNKGNFPGRFSGRQFSNSRSEMNVSTLELGDSALYLCASSLGTGTYGYTFGSGTRLTVV.

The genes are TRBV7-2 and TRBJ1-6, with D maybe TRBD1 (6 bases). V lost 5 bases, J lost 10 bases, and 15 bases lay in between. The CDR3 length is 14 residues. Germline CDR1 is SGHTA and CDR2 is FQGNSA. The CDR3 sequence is CASSLQGLSSPLHF. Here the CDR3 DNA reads TGTGCCAGCAGCCTGCAGGGGTTAAGCTCACCCCTCCACTTT.

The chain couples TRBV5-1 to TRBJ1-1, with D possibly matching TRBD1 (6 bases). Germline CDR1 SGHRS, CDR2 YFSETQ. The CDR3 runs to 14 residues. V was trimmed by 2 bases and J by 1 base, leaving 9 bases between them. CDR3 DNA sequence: TGCGCCAGCAGCTTCGAGGACAGGAACACTGAAGCTTTCTTT. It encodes CASSFEDRNTEAFF.

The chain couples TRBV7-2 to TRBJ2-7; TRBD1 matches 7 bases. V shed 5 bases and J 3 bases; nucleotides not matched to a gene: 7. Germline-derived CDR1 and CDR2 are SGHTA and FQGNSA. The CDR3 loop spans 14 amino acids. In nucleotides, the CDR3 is TGTGCCAGCAGCCCAGGGGGACCTGACTACGAGCAGTACTTC. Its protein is CASSPGGPDYEQYF.

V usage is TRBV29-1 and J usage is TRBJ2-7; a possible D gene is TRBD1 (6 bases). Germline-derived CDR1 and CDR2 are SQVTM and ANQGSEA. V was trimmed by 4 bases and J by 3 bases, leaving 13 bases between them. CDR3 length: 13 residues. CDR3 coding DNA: TGCAGCGTTGTTGAACTGGACAGCTACGAGCAGTACTTC. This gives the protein CSVVELDSYEQYF.

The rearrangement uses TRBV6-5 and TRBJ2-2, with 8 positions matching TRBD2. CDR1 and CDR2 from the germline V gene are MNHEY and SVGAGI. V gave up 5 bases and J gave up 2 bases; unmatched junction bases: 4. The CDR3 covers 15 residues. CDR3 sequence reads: CASSIAGTNTGELFF. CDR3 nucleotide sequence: TGTGCCAGCAGTATAGCGGGGACAAACACCGGGGAGCTGTTTTTT.

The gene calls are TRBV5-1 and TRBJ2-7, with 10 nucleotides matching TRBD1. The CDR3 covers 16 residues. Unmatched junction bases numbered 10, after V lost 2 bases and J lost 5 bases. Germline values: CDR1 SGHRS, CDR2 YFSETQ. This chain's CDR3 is CASSLAAGQGRDEQYF. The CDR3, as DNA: TGCGCCAGCAGCTTAGCAGCGGGACAGGGGAGAGACGAGCAGTACTTC.

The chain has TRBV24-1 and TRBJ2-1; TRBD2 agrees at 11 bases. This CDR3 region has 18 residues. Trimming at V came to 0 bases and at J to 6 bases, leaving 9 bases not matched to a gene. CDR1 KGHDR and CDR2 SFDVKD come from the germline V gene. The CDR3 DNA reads TGTGCCACCAGTGATTTGAGTCCCCTAGCGGGAGGAGGCAATGAGCAGTTCTTC. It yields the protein CATSDLSPLAGGGNEQFF.

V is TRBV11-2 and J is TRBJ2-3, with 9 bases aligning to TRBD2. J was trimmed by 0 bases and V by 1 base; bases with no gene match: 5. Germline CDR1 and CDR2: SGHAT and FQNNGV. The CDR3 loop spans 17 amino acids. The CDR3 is CASSLVGLAGSTDTQYF. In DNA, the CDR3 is TGTGCCAGCAGCTTAGTCGGGCTAGCGGGGAGCACAGATACGCAGTATTTT.

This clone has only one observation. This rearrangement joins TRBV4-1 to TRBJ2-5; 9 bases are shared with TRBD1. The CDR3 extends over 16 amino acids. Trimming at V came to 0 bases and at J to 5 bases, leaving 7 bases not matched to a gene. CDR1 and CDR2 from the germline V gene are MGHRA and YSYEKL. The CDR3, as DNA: TGCGCCAGCAGCCAAGATTCGAACAGGGGGCGTGAGACCCAGTACTTC. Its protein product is CASSQDSNRGRETQYF.

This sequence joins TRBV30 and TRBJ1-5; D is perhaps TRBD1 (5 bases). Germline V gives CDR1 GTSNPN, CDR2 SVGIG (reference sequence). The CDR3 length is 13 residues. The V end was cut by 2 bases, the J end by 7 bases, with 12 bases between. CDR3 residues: CAWSTRAGQPQHF. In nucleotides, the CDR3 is TGTGCCTGGAGTACCAGGGCCGGACAGCCCCAGCATTTT.

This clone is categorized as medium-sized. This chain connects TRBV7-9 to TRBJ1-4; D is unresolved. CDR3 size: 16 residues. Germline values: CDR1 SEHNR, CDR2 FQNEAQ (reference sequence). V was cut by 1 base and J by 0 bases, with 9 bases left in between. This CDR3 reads CASSLVSGTTNEKLFF. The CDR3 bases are TGTGCCAGCAGCTTAGTGTCAGGAACAACTAATGAAAAACTGTTTTTT.

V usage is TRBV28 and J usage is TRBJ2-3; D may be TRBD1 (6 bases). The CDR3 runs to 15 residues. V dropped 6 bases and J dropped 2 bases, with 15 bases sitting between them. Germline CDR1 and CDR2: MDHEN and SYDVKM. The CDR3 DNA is TGTGCCAGCAGCCTTCCTTCAGGGGCCACAGATACGCAGTATTTT. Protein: CASSLPSGATDTQYF.